This T cell receptor beta chain is from a study of blood T cell repertoires in COVID-19. Study details: Samples came from the United States, Italy and Spain, spanning acute and convalescent COVID-19.

This CDR3 contains 15 residues. J gave up 3 bases and V 2 bases, and 4 bases lay outside the gene matches. Germline V lookup: CDR1 MNHEY, CDR2 SMNVEV (reference sequence). This clone occurred a few times. Participants had their cohort set by participant-reported clinical history. Data came from immunoSEQ multiplex PCR; TCRdb stores just in-frame clones and leaves some out. The sample carries 350,000 to 400,000 clones, around nine tenths recorded once. The chain recombines TRBV27 with TRBJ2-1; the match to TRBD2 covers 7 bases. This TCR was sampled from a woman aged 25 to 39 with acute COVID-19. Sequenced input: PBMCs or T cells enriched from blood (not recorded which). CDR3 nucleotides: TGTGCCAGCAGTTTAGGGAGGGCCAGCTACAATGAGCAGTTCTTC. Translation gives CASSLGRASYNEQFF.